Below are 3 T cell receptor beta chains sequenced from a single sample in a study of monozygotic twins with inflammatory bowel disease. TCRdb reworked the 5' RACE reads into one entry per CDR3 protein, no DNA. The sample has around 230,000 distinct CDR3 sequences. The sample was blood. The receptors come from a human donor with ulcerative colitis or Crohn's disease, or a healthy co-twin of an affected twin (not recorded which).

The genes are TRBV3-1 and TRBJ1-2; TCRdb names TRBD1, which stays unverified in the absence of DNA. Germline V gene data show CDR1 as LGHDT and CDR2 as YNNKEL (reference sequence). This CDR3 has 13 residues. This chain's CDR3 is CASSRTGRDGYTF.

The V and J genes are TRBV7-9 and TRBJ2-7; the TCRdb call, TRBD2, lacks DNA for checking. Germline V gene sequence: CDR1 SEHNR, CDR2 FQNEAQ (reference sequence). This CDR3 contains 13 residues. The CDR3 loop is CASTRVGPDEQYF.

The chain recombines TRBV12-3 or TRBV12-4 with TRBJ1-1. CDR3 length: 14 amino acids. The CDR3 reads CASSFNDARPEAFF.